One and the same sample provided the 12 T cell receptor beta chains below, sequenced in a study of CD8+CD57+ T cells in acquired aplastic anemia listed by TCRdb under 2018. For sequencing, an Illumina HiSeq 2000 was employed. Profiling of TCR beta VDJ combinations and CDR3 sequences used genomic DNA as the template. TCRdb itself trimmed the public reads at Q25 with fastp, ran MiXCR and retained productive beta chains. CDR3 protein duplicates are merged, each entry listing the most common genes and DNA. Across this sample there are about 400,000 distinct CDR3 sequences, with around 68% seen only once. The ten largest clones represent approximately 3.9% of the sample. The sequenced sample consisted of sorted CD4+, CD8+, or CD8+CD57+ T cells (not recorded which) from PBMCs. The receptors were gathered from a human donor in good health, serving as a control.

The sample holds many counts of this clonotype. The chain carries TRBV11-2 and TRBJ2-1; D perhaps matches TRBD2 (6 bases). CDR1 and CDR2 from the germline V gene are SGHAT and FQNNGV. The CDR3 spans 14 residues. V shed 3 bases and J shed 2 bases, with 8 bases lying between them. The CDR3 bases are TGTGCCAGCAGCTTCCGGGGGACCTACAATGAGCAGTTCTTC. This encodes CASSFRGTYNEQFF.

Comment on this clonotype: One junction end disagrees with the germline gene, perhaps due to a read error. The CDR3 DNA reads TGTGCCAGCAGCGTAGAGGGGTCGGAGACTGAATCTTTCTTT. It encodes CASSVEGSETESFF. The gene calls are TRBV7-8 and TRBJ1-1, with D possibly being TRBD1 (5 bases). The CDR3 loop spans 14 amino acids. Germline V lookup: CDR1 SGHVS, CDR2 FQNEAQ.

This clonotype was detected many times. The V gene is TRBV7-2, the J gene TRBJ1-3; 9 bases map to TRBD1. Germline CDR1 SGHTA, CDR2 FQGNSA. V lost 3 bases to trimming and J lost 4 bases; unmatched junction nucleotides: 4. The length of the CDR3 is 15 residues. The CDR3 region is CASSFSGTGGNTIYF. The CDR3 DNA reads TGTGCCAGCAGCTTCTCCGGGACAGGGGGAAACACCATATATTTT.

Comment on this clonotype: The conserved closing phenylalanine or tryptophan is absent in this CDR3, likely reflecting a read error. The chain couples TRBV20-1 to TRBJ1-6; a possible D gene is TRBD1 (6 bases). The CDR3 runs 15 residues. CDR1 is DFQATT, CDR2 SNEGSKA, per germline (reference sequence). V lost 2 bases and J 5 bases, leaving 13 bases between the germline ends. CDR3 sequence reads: CSARTAGGDNSPLHL. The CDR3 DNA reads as TGCAGTGCTAGAACAGCGGGGGGCGATAATTCACCCCTCCACTTG.

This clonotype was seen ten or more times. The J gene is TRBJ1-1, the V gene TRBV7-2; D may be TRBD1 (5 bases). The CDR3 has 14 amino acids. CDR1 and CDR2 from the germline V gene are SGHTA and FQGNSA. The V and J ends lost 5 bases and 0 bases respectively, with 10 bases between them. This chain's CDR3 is CASSVGRMNTEAFF. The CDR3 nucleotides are TGTGCCAGCAGCGTGGGACGGATGAACACTGAAGCTTTCTTT.

The DNA of the CDR3 is TGCAGCGGGAGGGTAGGGCAGGGGGAATACGAGCAGTACTTC. Amino acids: CSGRVGQGEYEQYF. This chain connects TRBV29-1 to TRBJ2-7, with TRBD1 as a possible D gene (7 bases). CDR3 size: 14 residues. The germline V gene has CDR1 SQVTM and CDR2 ANQGSEA. The V gene lost 7 bases and the J gene lost 4 bases, with 20 bases spanning the gap.

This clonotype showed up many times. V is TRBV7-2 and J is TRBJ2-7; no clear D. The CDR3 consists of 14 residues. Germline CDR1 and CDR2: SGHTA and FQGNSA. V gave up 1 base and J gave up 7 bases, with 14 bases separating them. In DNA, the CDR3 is TGTGCCAGCAGCTTAGGCAGACACCCCAGGGAGCAGTACTTC. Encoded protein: CASSLGRHPREQYF.

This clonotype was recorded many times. CDR3 bases: TGTGCCAGTAGCCCGAACAGGGAGGAAGGCTACACCTTC. Amino acids: CASSPNREEGYTF. The chain joins TRBV19 to TRBJ1-2; the D gene is possibly TRBD1 (6 bases). Trimming shortened V by 6 bases and J by 8 bases, and 16 bases separated the two germline ends. The CDR3 contains 13 residues. Germline V lookup: CDR1 LNHDA, CDR2 SQIVND (reference sequence). Combining the CDR3 with reference TRBV19 and TRBJ1-2 gives the whole variable domain DGGITQSPKYLFRKEGQNVTLSCEQNLNHDAMYWYRQDPGQGLRLIYYSQIVNDFQKGDIAEGYSVSREKKESFPLTVTSAQKNPTAFYLCASSPNREEGYTFGSGTRLTVV.

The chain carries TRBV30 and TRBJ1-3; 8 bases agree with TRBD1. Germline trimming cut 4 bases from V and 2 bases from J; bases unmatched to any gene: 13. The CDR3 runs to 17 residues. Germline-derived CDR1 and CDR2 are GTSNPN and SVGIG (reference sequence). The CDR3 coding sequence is TGTGCCTGGATCCCCGTCCGGACAGGGTTCCCTGGAAACACCATATATTTT. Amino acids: CAWIPVRTGFPGNTIYF.

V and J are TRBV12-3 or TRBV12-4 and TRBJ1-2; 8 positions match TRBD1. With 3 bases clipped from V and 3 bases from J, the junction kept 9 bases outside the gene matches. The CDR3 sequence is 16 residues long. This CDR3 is CASSLDRGTGHYGYTF. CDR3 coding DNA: TGTGCCAGCAGTTTGGATAGGGGGACAGGTCACTATGGCTACACCTTC.

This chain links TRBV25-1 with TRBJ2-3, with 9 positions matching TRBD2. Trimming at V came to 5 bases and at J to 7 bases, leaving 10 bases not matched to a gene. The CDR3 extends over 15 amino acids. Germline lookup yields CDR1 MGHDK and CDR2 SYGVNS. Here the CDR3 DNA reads TGTGCCAGCAGTCCCCAGCTAGCGGGGAAGAATACGCAGTATTTT. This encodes CASSPQLAGKNTQYF.

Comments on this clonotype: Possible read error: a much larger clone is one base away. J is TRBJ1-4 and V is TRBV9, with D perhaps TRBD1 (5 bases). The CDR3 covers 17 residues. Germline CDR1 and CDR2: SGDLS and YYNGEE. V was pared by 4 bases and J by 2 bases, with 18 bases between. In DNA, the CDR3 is TGTGCCAGCAGCCAAGAAGCGAGGGGCAATACTAATGAAAAACTGTTTTTT. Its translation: CASSQEARGNTNEKLFF.